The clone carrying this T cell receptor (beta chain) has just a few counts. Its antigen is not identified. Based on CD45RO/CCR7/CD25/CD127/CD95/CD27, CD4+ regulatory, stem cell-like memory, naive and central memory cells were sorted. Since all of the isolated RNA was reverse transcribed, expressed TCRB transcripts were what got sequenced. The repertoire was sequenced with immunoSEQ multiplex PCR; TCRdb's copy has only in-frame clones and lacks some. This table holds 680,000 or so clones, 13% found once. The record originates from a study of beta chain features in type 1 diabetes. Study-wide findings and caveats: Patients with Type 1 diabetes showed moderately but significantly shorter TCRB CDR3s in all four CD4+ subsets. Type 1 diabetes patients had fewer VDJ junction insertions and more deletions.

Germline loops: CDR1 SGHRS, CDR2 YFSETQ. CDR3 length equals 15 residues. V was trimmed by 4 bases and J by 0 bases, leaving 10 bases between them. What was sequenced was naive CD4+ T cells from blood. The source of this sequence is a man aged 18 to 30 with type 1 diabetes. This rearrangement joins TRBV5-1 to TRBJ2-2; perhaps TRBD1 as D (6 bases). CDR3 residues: CASSPDSPNTGELFF. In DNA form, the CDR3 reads TGCGCCAGCAGCCCGGACAGCCCGAACACCGGGGAGCTGTTTTTT.